The 23 T cell receptor beta chains below come from one sample, sequenced in a study of T-cell reconstitution after alpha-beta-depleted transplantation in children. Researchers prepared the TCRbeta library using unique molecular identifiers, the study reports. TCRdb ran MiXCR on the PCR reads and lists one entry per CDR3 protein. The sample shows about 600,000 distinct CDR3 sequences, 10% to 15% of them seen only once. The sequencing used PBMCs, mostly from graft donor cells, collected 360 days after TCRalphabeta/CD19-depleted stem cell transplant. The receptors derive from a male patient aged 10 to 17 who had a stem cell transplant for acute myeloid leukemia, so the T cells may come from the graft donor.

The V and J genes are TRBV14 and TRBJ2-6, with 9 bases matching TRBD1. CDR1 SGHDN and CDR2 FVKESK come from the germline V gene. V was clipped by 3 bases and J by 2 bases; unmatched bases: 11. The CDR3 sequence is 19 residues long. The CDR3 nucleotides are TGTGCCAGCAGCCACAGACGTGGGACAGGGTTTACTGGGGCCAACGTCCTGACTTTC. Its translation: CASSHRRGTGFTGANVLTF.

The table lists this clonotype with many counts. The genes are TRBV5-4 and TRBJ2-2, with 8 bases matching TRBD2. CDR3 length equals 14 residues. In germline, CDR1 is SGHNT, CDR2 YYREEE (reference sequence). V was pared by 2 bases and J by 7 bases, with 4 bases of the junction left unmatched. CDR3 coding DNA: TGTGCCAGCAGCTTTAGCGGGGCGATCGGGGAGCTGTTTTTT. It is translated as CASSFSGAIGELFF.

This clonotype came up many times. The chain links TRBV20-1 to TRBJ2-1; D call uncertain. Germline V gives CDR1 DFQATT, CDR2 SNEGSKA (reference sequence). V lost 2 bases and J lost 2, with 13 bases in between. The CDR3 length is 15 residues. The CDR3, as DNA: TGCAGTGCTAGAAGAACGGGTGTCCCCTACAATGAGCAGTTCTTC. Translated, it gives CSARRTGVPYNEQFF.

This sequence joins TRBV20-1 and TRBJ2-1, with TRBD2 identical over 13 bases. CDR1 DFQATT and CDR2 SNEGSKA come from the germline V gene (reference sequence). J lost 7 bases, V lost 0 bases, and 12 bases had no gene match. This CDR3 has 18 residues. CDR3 sequence: CSARDGTLLAGGGNEQFF. The CDR3 DNA sequence: TGCAGTGCTAGAGACGGGACCTTACTAGCGGGAGGGGGGAATGAGCAGTTCTTC.

This clonotype appeared a few times. The V gene is TRBV29-1, the J gene TRBJ1-2; 8 bases fit TRBD1. V shed 7 bases and J 5 bases; nucleotides not matched to a gene: 9. The V gene's germline CDR1 is SQVTM and CDR2 ANQGSEA. The length of the CDR3 is 13 residues. DNA for the CDR3: TGCAGCGCAATGACAGGGGAGAGGTATGGCTACACCTTC. It translates to CSAMTGERYGYTF. Full variable domain (remainder filled in from reference TRBV29-1 and TRBJ1-2): SAVISQKPSRDICQRGTSLTIQCQVDSQVTMMFWYRQQPGQSLTLIATANQGSEATYESGFVIDKFPISRPNLTFSTLTVSNMSPEDSSIYLCSAMTGERYGYTFGSGTRLTVV.

This chain uses TRBV9 with TRBJ2-5, with D perhaps TRBD2 (6 bases). Germline assignment: CDR1 SGDLS and CDR2 YYNGEE. CDR3 length: 14 residues. V lost 3 bases to trimming and J lost 0 bases, with 9 bases between them. The CDR3 coding sequence is TGTGCCAGCAGCGACCGGGACTACCAAGAGACCCAGTACTTC. Protein: CASSDRDYQETQYF.

This chain joins TRBV4-2 and TRBJ1-2; perhaps TRBD1 as D (5 bases). V was pared by 1 base and J by 7 bases, with 16 bases between. This CDR3 has 15 residues. Germline-derived CDR1 and CDR2 are LGHNA and YNFKEQ. The CDR3 sequence is CASSQVPGADVGYTF. The CDR3 coding sequence is TGTGCCAGCAGCCAAGTCCCCGGGGCGGATGTTGGCTACACCTTC.

This clonotype occurred a few times. V is TRBV4-2 and J is TRBJ2-3; D gene unclear. The germline V and J ends were trimmed by 0 bases and 1 base, with 14 bases remaining between them. Germline V gene sequence: CDR1 LGHNA, CDR2 YNFKEQ. CDR3 length: 17 residues. The CDR3 protein is CASSQEPSSEGTDTQYF. CDR3 coding DNA: TGTGCCAGCAGCCAAGAGCCGAGCTCCGAGGGCACAGATACGCAGTATTTT.

The CDR3 coding sequence is TGTGCCAGCAGCTTAGGGCTGGGGGGGTACTACGAGCAGTACTTC. As protein: CASSLGLGGYYEQYF. V is TRBV7-2 and J is TRBJ2-7, with TRBD2 matching over 7 bases. The germline V gene has CDR1 SGHTA and CDR2 FQGNSA. This CDR3 is built from 15 residues. V gave up 1 base and J gave up 3 bases; unmatched junction bases: 6.

This chain joins TRBV3-1 and TRBJ1-2; D gene unclear. V was shortened by 0 bases and J by 5 bases, with 16 bases between the two germline ends. Germline V gene data show CDR1 as LGHDT and CDR2 as YNNKEL (reference sequence). CDR3 length equals 16 residues. The CDR3 here is CASSQDGNGASYGYTF. In DNA, the CDR3 is TGTGCCAGCAGCCAAGATGGTAACGGAGCTTCTTATGGCTACACCTTC.

The gene calls are TRBV20-1 and TRBJ2-1; D call uncertain. The V gene lost 5 bases and the J gene lost 4 bases, with 12 bases spanning the gap. CDR3 length: 13 amino acids. Germline V gene sequence: CDR1 DFQATT, CDR2 SNEGSKA (reference sequence). CDR3 nucleotide sequence: TGCAGTGCTCCATTCGTTAGTTACAATGAGCAGTTCTTC. This sequence encodes CSAPFVSYNEQFF.

CDR3 residues: CASRSRSPGTSSYEQYF. DNA of the CDR3: TGTGCCAGCAGGTCTCGCTCTCCCGGGACTAGCTCCTACGAGCAGTACTTC. The chain recombines TRBV28 with TRBJ2-7; 8 bases line up with TRBD2. Trimming took 6 bases from V and 0 from J; bases not matched to a gene: 13. This CDR3 is built from 17 residues. The germline V gene encodes CDR1 MDHEN and CDR2 SYDVKM.

This clonotype was observed a few times. This chain links TRBV7-2 with TRBJ2-7, with 8 bases fitting TRBD2. The CDR3 runs 15 residues. V gave up 3 bases and J gave up 5 bases; unmatched junction bases: 9. Germline V lookup: CDR1 SGHTA, CDR2 FQGNSA. CDR3 amino acids: CASSFPKGLVHEQYF. CDR3 sequence (DNA): TGTGCCAGCAGCTTTCCCAAGGGACTAGTCCACGAGCAGTACTTC.

This clonotype was seen more than once but under ten times. The V call is TRBV20-1, the J call TRBJ1-1; D might be TRBD1 (6 bases). This CDR3 comprises 12 residues. The V and J ends lost 5 bases and 2 bases respectively, with 9 bases between them. Per the germline V gene, CDR1 is DFQATT and CDR2 is SNEGSKA (reference sequence). The CDR3, as DNA: TGCAGTGCTCGACAGGTAAACACTGAAGCTTTCTTT. Amino acids: CSARQVNTEAFF.

With respect to this clonotype: Mismatch with germline at one junction end may stem from a read error. The V gene is TRBV12-3 or TRBV12-4, the J gene TRBJ2-3; 12 bases align to TRBD2. CDR3 length: 17 amino acids. CDR3 amino acids: CASSLRLAGESTDTQYF. As DNA, the CDR3 is TGTGCCAGCAGTTTGCGACTAGCGGGAGAGAGCACGGATACGCAGTATTTT.

This chain uses TRBV20-1 with TRBJ2-1; 13 bases match TRBD2. The CDR3 has 16 amino acids. The trim removed 6 bases at V and 9 bases at J, leaving 14 bases unmatched. Germline V gene data show CDR1 as DFQATT and CDR2 as SNEGSKA (reference sequence). CDR3 bases: TGCAGTGCCCCTAACTTCGGGACTAGCGGGATGGGTGAGCAGTTCTTC. Translated, it gives CSAPNFGTSGMGEQFF.

CDR3 residues: CASSPGLADRGQFF. The CDR3 bases are TGTGCCAGCAGCCCGGGACTAGCGGATAGGGGGCAGTTCTTC. The chain employs TRBV7-8 and TRBJ2-1; 11 nucleotides agree with TRBD2. CDR1 SGHVS and CDR2 FQNEAQ come from the germline V gene. The length of the CDR3 is 14 residues. The ends lost 5 bases at V and 12 bases at J; junction bases unmatched: 9.

In its sample, this clonotype was seen many times. The chain joins TRBV5-1 to TRBJ1-1, with D tentatively TRBD1 (6 bases). The V gene lost 4 bases and the J gene lost 1 base, with 11 bases spanning the gap. Germline lookup yields CDR1 SGHRS and CDR2 YFSETQ. The length of the CDR3 is 14 residues. The chain's CDR3 is CASSVTGPNTEAFF. The CDR3 DNA sequence: TGCGCCAGCAGCGTCACAGGGCCGAACACTGAAGCTTTCTTT.

The V and J genes are TRBV15 and TRBJ1-5; weak D call: TRBD1 (6 bases). The CDR3 is made up of 17 amino acids. The V gene lost 5 bases and the J gene lost 0 bases, with 17 bases spanning the gap. CDR1 and CDR2 from the germline V gene are LNHNV and YYDKDF (reference sequence). DNA of the CDR3: TGTGCCACCAGCCCCAGGGGCGGGCCATCTAGCAATCAGCCCCAGCATTTT. Translation: CATSPRGGPSSNQPQHF.

The chain has TRBV4-3 and TRBJ2-7; TRBD1 aligns across 9 bases. V gave up 0 bases and J gave up 4 bases; unmatched junction bases: 7. Per germline, CDR1 LGHNA and CDR2 YSLEER. The CDR3 is 16 residues long. The chain's CDR3 is CASSQDAMGQGYEQYF. The CDR3 nucleotides are TGCGCCAGCAGCCAAGATGCTATGGGACAGGGTTACGAGCAGTACTTC.

This clonotype was seen repeatedly, ten times or more. This chain uses TRBV7-6 with TRBJ1-1; 8 nucleotides match TRBD1. V shed 1 base, J shed 5 bases, and the junction held 9 bases outside the gene matches. The CDR3 runs to 16 residues. Germline CDR1 and CDR2: SGHVS and FNYEAQ. The CDR3 DNA reads TGTGCCAGCAGCTTAGGCGGTACAGGGGGAAGGACTGAAGCTTTCTTT. It encodes CASSLGGTGGRTEAFF.

This clonotype was observed at least ten times. The genes are TRBV12-3 or TRBV12-4 and TRBJ2-2, with no clear D. V was pared by 5 bases and J by 3 bases, with 7 bases between. The CDR3 has 13 residues. The CDR3 reads CASSPRDTGELFF. CDR3 coding DNA: TGTGCCAGCAGTCCACGGGACACCGGGGAGCTGTTTTTT.

The chain carries TRBV20-1 and TRBJ1-1; TRBD1 aligns across 9 bases. V gave up 8 bases and J gave up 0 bases; unmatched junction bases: 13. The CDR3 extends over 16 amino acids. From germline, CDR1 is DFQATT and CDR2 SNEGSKA (reference sequence). The CDR3 region is CSSLRDREFVNTEAFF. The CDR3 nucleotides are TGCAGTTCGCTCCGGGACAGGGAGTTTGTGAACACTGAAGCTTTCTTT.